Below are 25 T cell receptor beta chains sequenced from a single sample in a study of response to subunit inactivated influenza vaccine. TCRdb re-called the RT-PCR reads with MiXCR, one entry per CDR3 protein. The sample holds about 540,000 distinct CDR3 sequences, around 15% seen once. This sample comprised PBMCs from blood, obtained about 11 days after vaccination. These receptors originate from a man in his fifties who received an inactivated influenza vaccine.

This clonotype was detected a few times. This rearrangement joins TRBV5-1 to TRBJ1-1; D is uncertain. Germline V gene lookup returns CDR1 SGHRS and CDR2 YFSETQ. V lost 6 bases and J lost 4, with 19 bases in between. The CDR3 consists of 15 residues. CDR3 DNA: TGCGCCAGCACACTTTCTGATGGGCAAAGCACTGAAGCTTTCTTT. This sequence encodes CASTLSDGQSTEAFF.

This CDR3 reads CASSQEQGYDDKNIQYF. The CDR3 DNA reads TGCGCCAGCAGCCAAGAGCAGGGGTATGATGACAAAAACATTCAGTACTTC. This rearrangement joins TRBV4-3 to TRBJ2-4; a possible D gene is TRBD1 (6 bases). This CDR3 has 17 residues. V lost 0 bases to trimming and J lost 3 bases, with 15 bases between them. Germline CDR1 LGHNA, CDR2 YSLEER.

This clonotype was seen a handful of times. The chain carries TRBV10-3 and TRBJ1-2, with a tentative D call TRBD1 (5 bases). CDR1 and CDR2 from the germline V gene are ENHRY and SYGVKD. The CDR3 spans 14 residues. Trimming cost V 1 base and J 5 bases, with 11 bases left between them. The CDR3 nucleotides read TGTGCCATCAGTGAGTTGATGGGGGGATATGGCTACACCTTC. Residues: CAISELMGGYGYTF.

This clonotype was picked up a small number of times. The rearrangement joins TRBV4-2 to TRBJ2-7; a weak D match, TRBD1 (6 bases). This CDR3 contains 13 residues. CDR1 is LGHNA and CDR2 is YNFKEQ in the germline V gene. The V end was cut by 4 bases, the J end by 5 bases, with 12 bases between. CDR3 bases: TGTGCCAGCAGCCCCACGGACAGTGACGAGCAGTACTTC. It codes for CASSPTDSDEQYF.

This clonotype has at least ten counts. At one boundary the junction diverges from the germline segment, which might be a read error. This rearrangement joins TRBV5-1 to TRBJ2-5; TRBD1 matches 8 bases. The CDR3 sequence is 14 residues long. CDR1 is SGHRS and CDR2 is YFSETQ in the germline V gene. The CDR3 region has the DNA TGTGCCAGCAGTCCAGGACAGGGCGGTGAGACCCAGTACTTC. Translation gives CASSPGQGGETQYF.

This chain uses TRBV28 with TRBJ2-3; D may correspond to TRBD1 or TRBD2 (5 bases each). Germline values: CDR1 MDHEN, CDR2 SYDVKM. V lost 6 bases to trimming and J lost 5 bases, with 18 bases between them. This CDR3 has 15 amino acids. In DNA, the CDR3 is TGTGCCAGCAGACCCTGGGCAGGGAGAGTAGATACGCAGTATTTT. Translating gives CASRPWAGRVDTQYF.

The chain couples TRBV4-1 to TRBJ2-5; D is possibly TRBD2 (6 bases). Trimming stripped 3 bases from V and 3 bases from J, with 14 bases between. The CDR3 contains 15 residues. Germline lookup yields CDR1 MGHRA and CDR2 YSYEKL. CDR3 protein: CASSQFGTGKETQYF. DNA of the CDR3: TGCGCCAGCAGCCAGTTCGGGACTGGAAAAGAGACCCAGTACTTC.

The chain has TRBV10-3 and TRBJ2-2; TRBD2 aligns across 8 bases. Germline CDR1 is ENHRY and CDR2 is SYGVKD. The CDR3 runs to 15 residues. V lost 6 bases and J lost 7; bases outside the gene matches: 10. In nucleotides, the CDR3 is TGTGCCATCAGACGGGAGGGCCTGCGGGACGGGGAGCTGTTTTTT. This encodes CAIRREGLRDGELFF.

The chain carries TRBV5-1 and TRBJ2-5; 9 bases match TRBD2. The CDR3 is 15 amino acids. V lost 4 bases, J lost 1 base, and 5 bases stayed unmatched. CDR1 is SGHRS and CDR2 is YFSETQ in the germline V gene. CDR3 protein: CASSSLAGPQETQYF. DNA for the CDR3: TGCGCCAGCAGCAGCCTAGCGGGACCCCAAGAGACCCAGTACTTC. Full variable domain (rest looked up from reference TRBV5-1 and TRBJ2-5): KAGVTQTPRYLIKTRGQQVTLSCSPISGHRSVSWYQQTPGQGLQFLFEYFSETQRNKGNFPGRFSGRQFSNSRSEMNVSTLELGDSALYLCASSSLAGPQETQYFGPGTRLLVL.

This clonotype was seen more than once but under ten times. The chain carries TRBV6-1 and TRBJ1-6; TRBD1 aligns across 7 bases. V dropped 2 bases and J dropped 10; count of bases not matched to a gene: 8. The length of the CDR3 is 15 residues. Germline V gene sequence: CDR1 MNHNS, CDR2 SASEGT. CDR3 amino acids: CASSELGTARSPLHF. The DNA for the CDR3 is TGTGCCAGCAGTGAATTAGGGACAGCAAGATCACCCCTCCACTTT.

Comment on this clonotype: One end of the junction fails to match germline, which may point to a read error. The chain uses TRBV2 and TRBJ1-1, with D perhaps TRBD1 (6 bases). Germline V CDR1 and CDR2: SNHLY, FYNNEI. The CDR3 extends over 14 amino acids. CDR3: CASSVGRGNTEAFF. CDR3 coding DNA: TGTGCGAGCAGTGTCGGCAGGGGGAACACTGAAGCTTTCTTT.

The V and J genes are TRBV25-1 and TRBJ2-7; D tentatively reads TRBD1 or TRBD2 (7 bases each). V was pared by 6 bases and J by 6 bases, with 18 bases between. The CDR3 runs 14 residues. Per germline, CDR1 MGHDK and CDR2 SYGVNS. CDR3 sequence: CASSRGGILGEQYF. DNA for the CDR3: TGTGCCAGCAGCAGGGGGGGGATACTAGGCGAGCAGTACTTC.

The V gene is TRBV20-1, the J gene TRBJ2-2; no definite D call. Trimming took off 1 base at V and 6 bases at J, with 6 bases between the two ends. Per the germline V gene, CDR1 is DFQATT and CDR2 is SNEGSKA (reference sequence). This CDR3 is built from 12 residues. The chain's CDR3 is CSARVGAGELFF. As DNA, the CDR3 is TGCAGTGCTAGAGTTGGGGCCGGGGAGCTGTTTTTT.

The chain employs TRBV4-2 and TRBJ2-1; D possibly uses TRBD1 or TRBD2 (6 bases each). Per the germline V gene, CDR1 is LGHNA and CDR2 is YNFKEQ. Trimming shortened V by 6 bases and J by 2 bases, and 17 bases separated the two germline ends. The CDR3 has 16 residues. The chain's CDR3 is CASSRTGAHAYNEQFF. CDR3 coding DNA: TGTGCCAGCAGTCGCACGGGGGCGCATGCCTACAATGAGCAGTTCTTC.

J is TRBJ2-1 and V is TRBV7-3, with 12 bases identical to TRBD2. Germline CDR1 is SGHTA and CDR2 is FQGTGA. V trimming: 6 bases; J trimming: 8 bases; junction bases outside the gene matches: 8. This CDR3 contains 15 residues. CDR3 region: CASRTSGRSGYEQFF. The CDR3 DNA reads as TGTGCCAGCAGGACTAGCGGGAGATCGGGCTATGAGCAGTTCTTC.

The chain combines TRBV28 with TRBJ2-1, with D hard to call. Germline V CDR1 and CDR2: MDHEN, SYDVKM. The CDR3 runs to 13 residues. V was cut by 6 bases and J by 4 bases, with 10 bases left in between. CDR3 in DNA: TGTGCCAGCAGAACCACAGCTTACAATGAGCAGTTCTTC. Translation: CASRTTAYNEQFF. Supplemented by reference TRBV28 and TRBJ2-1, the full variable domain reads DVKVTQSSRYLVKRTGEKVFLECVQDMDHENMFWYRQDPGLGLRLIYFSYDVKMKEKGDIPEGYSVSREKKERFSLILESASTNQTSMYLCASRTTAYNEQFFGPGTRLTVL.

The CDR3 region is CSARPEDRDGGLFF. CDR3 nucleotide sequence: TGCAGTGCTAGACCCGAGGACAGGGACGGTGGACTGTTTTTT. The chain carries TRBV20-1 and TRBJ1-4, with TRBD1 matching 8 bases. CDR3 length: 14 residues. CDR1 is DFQATT and CDR2 is SNEGSKA in the germline V gene (reference sequence). Unmatched junction bases numbered 12, after V lost 2 bases and J lost 13 bases.

This chain links TRBV5-6 with TRBJ1-4; TRBD1 is a possible D gene (6 bases). Germline V CDR1 and CDR2: SGHDT, YYEEEE. The V end lost 3 bases, the J end lost 7 bases, and 13 bases lay between the germline ends. This CDR3 is built from 14 residues. CDR3 nucleotides: TGTGCCAGCAGCTGGAGGGGACATATTGAAAAACTGTTTTTT. Its translation is CASSWRGHIEKLFF. Full variable domain (missing parts from reference TRBV5-6 and TRBJ1-4): DAGVTQSPTHLIKTRGQQVTLRCSPKSGHDTVSWYQQALGQGPQFIFQYYEEEERQRGNFPDRFSGHQFPNYSSELNVNALLLGDSALYLCASSWRGHIEKLFFGSGTQLSVL.

The sample holds a few counts of this clonotype. The chain has TRBV5-1 and TRBJ1-4; possibly TRBD1 for D (6 bases). The V end lost 4 bases, the J end lost 4 bases, and 14 bases lay between the germline ends. This CDR3 contains 15 residues. Germline values: CDR1 SGHRS, CDR2 YFSETQ. CDR3 nucleotide sequence: TGCGCCAGCAGCAAGGGGACACCTAATAATGAAAAACTGTTTTTT. Translating it yields CASSKGTPNNEKLFF. The complete variable domain, with remaining parts taken from reference TRBV5-1 and TRBJ1-4, reads KAGVTQTPRYLIKTRGQQVTLSCSPISGHRSVSWYQQTPGQGLQFLFEYFSETQRNKGNFPGRFSGRQFSNSRSEMNVSTLELGDSALYLCASSKGTPNNEKLFFGSGTQLSVL.

This clonotype showed up just a few times. The rearrangement links TRBV29-1 to TRBJ2-3; D may correspond to TRBD1 or TRBD2 (5 bases each). Trimming took 8 bases from V and 3 from J, leaving 15 bases between them. Germline values: CDR1 SQVTM, CDR2 ANQGSEA. This CDR3 is 13 amino acids long. The CDR3 DNA follows: TGCAGCCTCTCGGGGCAGATTACAGATACGCAGTATTTT. It codes for CSLSGQITDTQYF.

This rearrangement joins TRBV7-8 to TRBJ2-1; 9 positions agree with TRBD1. Trimming took 4 bases from V and 5 from J; bases not matched to a gene: 15. The CDR3 runs 18 residues. Germline V gene data show CDR1 as SGHVS and CDR2 as FQNEAQ. CDR3 loop: CASSSAVTGQGSNNEQFF. CDR3 in DNA: TGTGCCAGCAGCTCAGCAGTGACGGGACAGGGATCGAACAATGAGCAGTTCTTC.

This clonotype has more than one count but fewer than ten. CDR3 residues: CASSLGAGGTGELFF. As DNA, the CDR3 is TGTGCCAGCAGCTTAGGGGCAGGGGGAACCGGGGAGCTGTTTTTT. V is TRBV7-6 and J is TRBJ2-2; 7 nucleotides line up with TRBD1. Germline V gene lookup returns CDR1 SGHVS and CDR2 FNYEAQ. This CDR3 comprises 15 residues. Trimming took 1 base from V and 5 from J; bases not matched to a gene: 4.

This clonotype was observed a handful of times. The V gene is TRBV7-9, the J gene TRBJ2-7; tentatively, D is TRBD1 (6 bases). Germline V CDR1 and CDR2: SEHNR, FQNEAQ (reference sequence). Between the trimmed V and J ends, which lost 2 bases and 6 bases, there was a span of 17 bases. The CDR3 spans 15 residues. In DNA, the CDR3 is TGTGCCAGCAGCTTACCCTATGCAGGGGCGAGCGAGCAGTACTTC. This translates into CASSLPYAGASEQYF.

The genes are TRBV6-1 and TRBJ2-1, with 9 bases aligning to TRBD1. This CDR3 is 15 amino acids long. CDR1 MNHNS and CDR2 SASEGT come from the germline V gene. The ends lost 5 bases at V and 7 bases at J; junction bases unmatched: 9. CDR3 nucleotide sequence: TGTGCCAGCAGTCCACGGGACAGGGCAAGGAATGAGCAGTTCTTC. Translation: CASSPRDRARNEQFF.

The CDR3 DNA sequence: TGTGCCAGCAGCTCACAGGAGGGGGGAGAGCAGTACTTC. It encodes CASSSQEGGEQYF. This sequence joins TRBV7-6 and TRBJ2-7; D assignment may be TRBD1 or TRBD2 (6 bases each). V lost 4 bases and J 7 bases, leaving 14 bases between the germline ends. In germline, CDR1 is SGHVS, CDR2 FNYEAQ. The CDR3 runs to 13 residues.